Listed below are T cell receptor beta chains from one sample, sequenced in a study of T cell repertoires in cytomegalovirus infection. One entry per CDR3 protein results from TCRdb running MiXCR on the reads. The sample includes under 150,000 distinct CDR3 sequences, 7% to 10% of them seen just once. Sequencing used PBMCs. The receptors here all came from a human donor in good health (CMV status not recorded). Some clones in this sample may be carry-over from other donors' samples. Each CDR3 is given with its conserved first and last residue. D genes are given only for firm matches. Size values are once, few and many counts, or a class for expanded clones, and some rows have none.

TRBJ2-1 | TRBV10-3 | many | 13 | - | TGTGCCATCAGTCAGGACACCTACAATGAGCAGTTCTTC | CAISQDTYNEQFF
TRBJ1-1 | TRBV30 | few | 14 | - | TGTGCCTGGAGGTTAGAGACGGCGAACACTGAAGCTTTCTTT | CAWRLETANTEAFF
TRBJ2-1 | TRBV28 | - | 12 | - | TGTGCCAGCAGTTTAAGGGAGTATGAGCAGTTCTTC | CASSLREYEQFF
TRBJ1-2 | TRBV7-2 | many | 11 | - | TGTGCCAGCAGCTCCATAGATGGCTACACCTTC | CASSSIDGYTF
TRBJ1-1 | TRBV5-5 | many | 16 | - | TGTGCCAGCAGCCCGCAGGGAATTGGACAGAACACTGAAGCTTTCTTT | CASSPQGIGQNTEAFF
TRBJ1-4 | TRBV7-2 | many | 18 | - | TGTGCCAGCAGCTTAGATTCCCTGTCGGGCAGGCGGGGAGAAAAACTGTTTTTT | CASSLDSLSGRRGEKLFF
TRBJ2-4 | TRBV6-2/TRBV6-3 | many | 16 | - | TGTGCCAGCAGCCAAGACAGGCCACTAGCCAAAAACATTCAGTACTTC | CASSQDRPLAKNIQYF
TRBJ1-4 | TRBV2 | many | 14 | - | TGTGCCAGCAGCGCGAGCGGGACTCATGAAAAACTGTTTTTT | CASSASGTHEKLFF
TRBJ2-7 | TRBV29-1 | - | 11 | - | TGCAGCGTTGTGGGGAACGCCGAGCAGTACTTC | CSVVGNAEQYF
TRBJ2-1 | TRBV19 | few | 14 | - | TGTGCCAGTAGTATACGCTCACAGGGCTTTGAGCAGTTCTTC | CASSIRSQGFEQFF
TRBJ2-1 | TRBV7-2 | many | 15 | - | TGTGCCAGCAGCCCCATCAGGGTGGCCTACAATGAGCAGTTCTTC | CASSPIRVAYNEQFF
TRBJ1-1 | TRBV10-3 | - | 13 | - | TGTGCCATCAGTGTTCCTGGGGGAACTGAAGCTTTCTTT | CAISVPGGTEAFF
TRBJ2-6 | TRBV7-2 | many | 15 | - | TGTGCCAGCAGCATTCGGGCGGCTGGGGCCAACGTCCTGACTTTC | CASSIRAAGANVLTF
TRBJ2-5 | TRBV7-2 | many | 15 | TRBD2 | TGTGCCAGCAGCCATAGCGGGGGGGCCGCTGAGACCCAGTACTTC | CASSHSGGAAETQYF
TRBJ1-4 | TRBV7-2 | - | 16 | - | TGTGCCAGCAGCTCCCTGGCGGGGACAACTAATGAAAAACTGTTTTTT | CASSSLAGTTNEKLFF
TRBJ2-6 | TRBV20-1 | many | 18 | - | TGCAGTGCTAGAGTTCCCGGGACTGGTAGCTCTGGGGCCAACGTCCTGACTTTC | CSARVPGTGSSGANVLTF
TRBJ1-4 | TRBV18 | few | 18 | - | TGTGCCAGCTCACCCCGAGGGACGGGGGTATCAACTAATGAAAAACTGTTTTTT | CASSPRGTGVSTNEKLFF
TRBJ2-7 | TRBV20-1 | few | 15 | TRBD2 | TGCAGTGCGGCACCCCTAGCGGGGGGCGGGGCCGAGCAGTACTTC | CSAAPLAGGGAEQYF
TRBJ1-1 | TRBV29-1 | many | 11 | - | TGCAGCGTTGGGCAGGCTGCTGAAGCTTTCTTT | CSVGQAAEAFF
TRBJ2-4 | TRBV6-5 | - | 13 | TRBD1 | TGTGCCAGCAGTTACTCGACAGGGGGAAGTCAGTACTTC | CASSYSTGGSQYF
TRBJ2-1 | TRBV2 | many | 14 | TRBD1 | TGTGCCAGCAGAGCCGGGACAGGGGTCAATGAGCAGTTCTTC | CASRAGTGVNEQFF
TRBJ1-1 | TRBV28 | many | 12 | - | TGTGCCAGCAGCGCTGTTGACACTGAAGCTTTCTTT | CASSAVDTEAFF
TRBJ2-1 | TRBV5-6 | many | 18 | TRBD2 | TGTGCCAGCAGCTTACGAAGGTCCCGGACTAGCTTCTACAATGAGCAGTTCTTC | CASSLRRSRTSFYNEQFF
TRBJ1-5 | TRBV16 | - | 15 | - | TGTGCCAGCAGCCAATCATCGGGGAGCAATCAGCCCCAGCATTTT | CASSQSSGSNQPQHF
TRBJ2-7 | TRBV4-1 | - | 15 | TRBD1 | TGCGCCAGCAGCCAGGCGGGACAGGGATCCCACGAGCAGTACTTC | CASSQAGQGSHEQYF
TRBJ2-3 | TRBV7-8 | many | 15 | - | TGTGCCAGCAGTGAGCCGGGGCCCAGCACAGATACGCAGTATTTT | CASSEPGPSTDTQYF
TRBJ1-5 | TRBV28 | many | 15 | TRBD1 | TGTGCCAGCAGTTCCCGGACAGGGGGCCATCAGCCCCAGCATTTT | CASSSRTGGHQPQHF
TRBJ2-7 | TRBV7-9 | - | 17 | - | TGTGCCAGCAGCCTTGAGGGACACCGATACGGCTCCTACGAGCAGTACTTC | CASSLEGHRYGSYEQYF
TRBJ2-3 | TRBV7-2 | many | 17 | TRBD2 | TGTGCCAGCAGCTTAGCTCGGGGAGGACTAGCGCCAGATACGCAGTATTTT | CASSLARGGLAPDTQYF
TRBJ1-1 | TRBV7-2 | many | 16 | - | TGTGCCAGCAGCCCAAGACAACTAGGGAGGAACACTGAAGCTTTCTTT | CASSPRQLGRNTEAFF
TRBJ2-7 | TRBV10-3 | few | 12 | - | TGTGCCATCAGTGAGGGAGGGAACGAGCAGTACTTC | CAISEGGNEQYF
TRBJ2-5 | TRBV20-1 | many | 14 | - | TGCAGTGCCCCGCCCCCGGGACTTCAAGAGACCCAGTACTTC | CSAPPPGLQETQYF
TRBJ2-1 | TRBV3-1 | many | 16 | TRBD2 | TGTGCCAGCAGCCAAGATCCCCGCGGGGGTAACAATGAGCAGTTCTTC | CASSQDPRGGNNEQFF
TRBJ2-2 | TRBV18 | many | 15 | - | TGTGCCAGCTCACCTTCCCGGGACCCCAACGGGGAGCTGTTTTTT | CASSPSRDPNGELFF
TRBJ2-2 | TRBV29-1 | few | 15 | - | TGCAGCGTTCGTGACAGTCCGAGGCAGGGCGGGGAGCTGTTTTTT | CSVRDSPRQGGELFF
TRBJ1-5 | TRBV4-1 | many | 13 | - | TGCGCCAGCAGCCAAGATCTGAATCAGCCCCAGCATTTT | CASSQDLNQPQHF
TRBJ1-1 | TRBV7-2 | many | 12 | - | TGTGCCAGCAGTGTAGGGGCCACTGAAGCTTTCTTT | CASSVGATEAFF
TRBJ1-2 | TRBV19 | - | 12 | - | TGTGCCAGTAACTCAGTTAACTATGGCTACACCTTC | CASNSVNYGYTF
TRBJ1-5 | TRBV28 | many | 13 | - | TGTGCCAGCAGAATACAGGGTGATCAGCCCCAGCATTTT | CASRIQGDQPQHF
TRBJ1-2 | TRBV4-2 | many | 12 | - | TGTGCCAGCAGCCAACTAGGGGAGGGCTACACCTTC | CASSQLGEGYTF
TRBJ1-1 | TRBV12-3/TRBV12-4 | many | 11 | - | TGTGCCAGCAGTCAGGGGTATGAAGCTTTCTTT | CASSQGYEAFF
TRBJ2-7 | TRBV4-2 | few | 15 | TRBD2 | TGTGCCAGCAGCCAAGGGCCAGCGGGGGATTACGAGCAGTACTTC | CASSQGPAGDYEQYF
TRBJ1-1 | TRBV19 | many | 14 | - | TGTGCCAGTAAACCCACTCTCTTCGACCTTGAAGCTTTCTTT | CASKPTLFDLEAFF
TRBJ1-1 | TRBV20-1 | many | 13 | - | TGCAGTGCTAGAGATCAGGGGATCACTGAAGCTTTCTTT | CSARDQGITEAFF
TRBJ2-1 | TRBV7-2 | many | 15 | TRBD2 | TGTGCCAGCAGCCCGGGACTAGTGTCCTACAATGAGCAGTTCTTC | CASSPGLVSYNEQFF
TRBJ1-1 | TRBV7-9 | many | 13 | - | TGTGCCAGCAGCCTCTGGGAGGACACTGAAGCTTTCTTT | CASSLWEDTEAFF
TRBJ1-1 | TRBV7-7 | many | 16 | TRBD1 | TGTGCCAGCAGCTTAGCAGGGACAGAAATGAACACTGAAGCTTTCTTT | CASSLAGTEMNTEAFF
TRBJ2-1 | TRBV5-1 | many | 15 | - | TGCGCCAGCAGCTCTGGACACGCAGGGTACAATGAGCAGTTCTTC | CASSSGHAGYNEQFF
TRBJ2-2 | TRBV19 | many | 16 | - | TGTGCCAGTAGTCTTGGGACATCGAGGCGTCACGGGGAGCTGTTTTTT | CASSLGTSRRHGELFF
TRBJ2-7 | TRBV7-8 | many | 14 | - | TGTGCCAGCAGCTTAGTGTCCAGCTCCTACGAGCAGTACTTC | CASSLVSSSYEQYF
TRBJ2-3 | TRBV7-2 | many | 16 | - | TGTGCCAGCAGCGCGCGGGACAGAACGACGACGAATACGCAGTATTTT | CASSARDRTTTNTQYF